This entry is about one T cell receptor beta chain. Profiling relied on immunoSEQ multiplex PCR, and the TCRdb table lists in-frame clones only, not all of them. The table includes 250,000 to 300,000 clones, around 89% detected once. The sample is drawn from a study of blood T cell repertoires in COVID-19. About the study: Specimens from acute and convalescent COVID-19 originated in the United States, Italy and Spain.

Individuals aged about 18 to 90 years were recruited from 20 to 25 US areas. Clinical history as reported by participants underpinned cohort assignment. Donors of Cohort 3 who recovered were those that had two negative PCRs, clearance, or symptom resolution. Trimming removed 1 base from V and 4 bases from J, with 5 bases in between. This CDR3 comprises 13 residues. The sequence derives from a man in his forties who had recovered from COVID-19. Input material: PBMCs or T cells enriched from blood (not recorded which). The chain combines TRBV12-3 or TRBV12-4 with TRBJ1-5, with D unresolved. CDR3: CASSLEQNQPQHF. The CDR3 nucleotides read TGTGCCAGCAGTTTAGAACAGAATCAGCCCCAGCATTTT.